This TCR beta chain was sequenced during a study of cytomegalovirus exposure and HLA in healthy donors (dated by TCRdb to the late 2010s). As for the study more broadly: According to an earlier analysis of 550 to 750 of the donors, about 170 million T cells yielded roughly 110 million unique TCR beta sequences and around 300 Gb of sequence data. The study aimed to test whether cataloging public T cell receptors could reveal signatures of past pathogen exposure. Typing coverage differed by locus: A, B, C, DRB1 and DQB1 were typed in roughly 620-630 donors, DQA1 in 500 to 550, DPA1 in approximately 610, and DPB1 in around 490. The later analysis used no new phenotypic data to find candidate immune exposures, relying instead on TCR beta sequences and their occurrence across donors. Among about 390 genotyped donors of the cohort, an average of about 240,000 unique TCR beta nucleotide sequences were sequenced per donor, approximately 20% of them non-productive. HLA typing included class I and class II loci at four-digit resolution. Donor age, sex, ethnicity and CMV serostatus were compiled alongside the repertoire data. The T cell repertoires of around 730 subjects were profiled by immunosequencing and related to cytomegalovirus serostatus. A separate validation cohort of 100 to 150 different subjects was used in addition to the approximately 700-subject first cohort. Every repertoire in the discovery cohort had been generated on one and the same sequencing platform. Several DR-DQ haplotypes were treated as single units for association and clustering because of strong linkage in the cohort. A later genetic analysis used genome-wide SNP genotypes for 398 of the 666 donors, treating that subset as a discovery cohort. A later analysis re-examined previously published TCR beta repertoires from 600 to 700 donors and added high-resolution HLA genotyping to investigate patterns of TCR occurrence. The genetic ancestry cluster associated with self-reported Caucasian donors included around 76% of the roughly 360 genotyped donors. An earlier analysis of nearly 600 of the donors applied high-throughput TCR beta sequencing to assess whether each TCR beta V gene segment acted as functional or pseudogenic. To predict cytomegalovirus infection status, the study brought together high-throughput TCR immunosequencing, statistical association of individual TCRs with disease status, and machine learning. Roughly 300 gigabases of sequencing data and approximately 84 million unique TCR sequences were included in an early release covering about 620 HLA-typed donors. Beyond this particular receptor, the publication reports: V-gene and J-gene trimming of TCR beta chains was associated with a missense DCLRE1C variant in a later genetic analysis, and the association was replicated in an independent cohort. Three of the identified cytomegalovirus-associated TCR beta chains were confirmed in vitro to be specific for cytomegalovirus antigens. Several of the top co-occurrence clusters appeared to be linked to parvovirus B19, influenza, CMV and Epstein-Barr virus, according to a later analysis. According to a later analysis, TCR association rates differed among HLA loci, with DRB1 alleles showing the most associated TCRs and HLA-C alleles showing the fewest. A further reported finding was that TCR beta sequences accurately predicted the HLA-A and HLA-B alleles for most subjects in the first cohort. Broadly in line with IMGT annotations, most TCR beta V segments showed up in productive rearrangements about 87% or about 30% of the time in an earlier analysis of under 700 of the donors. Strong co-occurrence of HLA alleles, especially DR and DQ, made assigning TCR associations to individual alleles difficult. The earlier analysis of fewer than 750 of the donors excluded roughly 16 rarely observed V segments, including chromosome 9 orphons, because counts were too low. In a later genetic analysis, fewer N-insertions in productive TCRs were reported among donors in an Asian-associated ancestry cluster than the roughly 700-donor mean. In a later analysis, about 16,000 TCR beta sequences were associated with specific HLA alleles at a false discovery rate of 0.05. The classifier was reported to diagnose cytomegalovirus status with high specificity and sensitivity in both the original and validation cohorts. A cluster of highly shared sequence variants was judged likely to be a technical artifact of the sequencing pipeline. The cohort was sequenced for TCR beta chains only, and without alpha or paired-chain data the features that could be detected were limited. Correlated functional status among segregating V segments might reflect linkage disequilibrium, but an unknown experimental factor could not be ruled out. Because the 87-base-pair reads could not distinguish some IMGT-functional V segments, including TRBV6-2 and TRBV6-3, those segments were excluded. Most CMV-associated TCR beta chains appeared to be HLA-restricted in a later analysis, and the HLA associations seemed to be driven largely by CMV exposure. Because HLA typing was unavailable for some donors at each locus, only the typed subset was used in association tests. The only immune exposure information available for the cohort was CMV serostatus. Across donors, most TCR sequences were observed very rarely, whereas some public TCRs were present in many individuals. Presence/absence analyses assumed roughly uniform sequencing depth across donors, an assumption that may not hold. In a later analysis, HLA-associated TCR beta chains showed more clonal expansion and lower generation probabilities than non-associated chains that were equally common. The study listed 164 TCR beta chains as associated with cytomegalovirus. The authors suggested that the approach could potentially be generalized to other disease states and immunological phenotypes.

Comments on this clone: Its specific antigen is unknown. No much larger clone is present one base from it, and per-base qualities are unavailable.

The cohort was made up of 666 healthy bone marrow donors. Cohort members were all nominally healthy when sampled, although unrecorded immune exposures were likely present. The donor was CMV seropositive and was included in the group of 250 to 300 seropositive cohort members. A peripheral blood sample was provided by each donor, and peripheral blood mononuclear cells were used for TCR beta sequencing. Genomic DNA was extracted from the blood cell samples with the Qiagen DNeasy Blood Extraction Kit. From its cysteine to its phenylalanine, the CDR3 spans 15 amino acids. Left in the record is the CDR3 DNA by itself, 45 bases read in frame from the first base. The germline V gene gives CDR1 as SGHDT and CDR2 as YYEEEE. Trimming takes 4 bases off V and 3 bases off J; junction bases not matched to a gene: 6. Preparation of the library involved the immunoSEQ multiplex PCR assay. The multiplex PCR relied on a mix of 60 forward primers for TCR Vbeta segments and 13 reverse primers for TCR Jbeta segments. The CDR3 region of rearranged TCR beta genes was amplified from genomic DNA by a multiplex PCR assay. On the Illumina HiSeq System, the amplified TCR beta libraries were sequenced as 87-base-pair reads. In the source study's methods: A later analysis counted 65 million to 90 million unique TCR beta chains across the 670 or so repertoires, and 9 million to 14 million of these chains were shared by at least two donors. A nearest-neighbor algorithm error-corrected the raw reads and collapsed the reads into unique sequences, merging closely related sequences to remove PCR and sequencing errors. CDR3 sequences were aligned to IMGT reference sequences to assign V, D and J gene segments. For a sequence to be retained, a match of at least six nucleotides was required to both a V gene segment and a J gene segment. Rearrangements were classified as productive when the CDR3 lacked stop codons and remained in frame with V and J, and all other rearrangements were classified as non-productive. CDR3 was defined according to IMGT convention as the region running from the second conserved V-encoded cysteine to the conserved J-encoded phenylalanine. In an earlier analysis of around 540 of the donors, sequences lacking an unambiguous match to a single V gene segment were excluded. An earlier analysis of about 600 of the donors called V segments functional above 56.7% productive rearrangements and segregating when the between-donor standard deviation exceeded 5%. A statistical classification framework was built to diagnose cytomegalovirus status from the catalog of TCR beta chain sequences. In a later analysis, V and J genes were assigned by comparing TCR nucleotide sequences against IMGT/GENE-DB human TR gene sequences. A later analysis assigned CDR3 sequences and most-parsimonious VDJ recombination scenarios with the TCRdist pipeline. In a later analysis, each TCR beta chain was defined by its CDR3 amino acid sequence together with its V-gene family, and reads lacking a unique V-gene family were excluded. To address suspected cross-contamination and a sequencing artifact, a later analysis removed several hundred highly shared, low-generation-probability nucleotide sequences. For each public chain, a later analysis derived a clonal expansion index from normalized ranks of inferred template counts within each repertoire. A later analysis computed generation probabilities with a VDJ recombination model fitted to out-of-frame rearrangements, and checked the results against IGoR. In a later analysis, hypergeometric tests were used to score TCR-TCR, TCR-HLA and TCR-CMV co-occurrence, with a repertoire-size bias correction applied to TCR pairs. False discovery rates were estimated in a later analysis by permuting HLA or CMV assignments 20 times. In a later analysis, co-occurring TCRs were grouped using DBSCAN, and TCRdist sequence similarity was added for clustering within HLA-allele-positive subsets. For co-occurrence clustering, repertoires with fewer than 30,000 or more than 120,000 public chains were excluded, along with four to six repertoires with anomalous nucleotide sharing. TCRdb took this table from immuneACCESS and kept in-frame rearrangements with V and J called. Such tables lack part of the clones; where checked against another copy, unresolved V genes explain under half of the gap, and the rest is unexplained. The DNA was the basis for D and trimming; V, J and clone size are from that table. For this sample there are some 120,000 clones; roughly four fifths appear just once. Approximately 11% of the sample lies in the top ten.

The rearranged segments are TRBV5-6 and TRBJ1-4, and 7 bases in between align with TRBD1. This receptor was identified in a male donor in good health and CMV-seropositive. Sample: PBMCs. The CDR3 region: CASSPWDRPNEKLFF. The sequenced DNA is TGTGCCAGCAGCCCATGGGACAGACCTAATGAAAAACTGTTTTTT.